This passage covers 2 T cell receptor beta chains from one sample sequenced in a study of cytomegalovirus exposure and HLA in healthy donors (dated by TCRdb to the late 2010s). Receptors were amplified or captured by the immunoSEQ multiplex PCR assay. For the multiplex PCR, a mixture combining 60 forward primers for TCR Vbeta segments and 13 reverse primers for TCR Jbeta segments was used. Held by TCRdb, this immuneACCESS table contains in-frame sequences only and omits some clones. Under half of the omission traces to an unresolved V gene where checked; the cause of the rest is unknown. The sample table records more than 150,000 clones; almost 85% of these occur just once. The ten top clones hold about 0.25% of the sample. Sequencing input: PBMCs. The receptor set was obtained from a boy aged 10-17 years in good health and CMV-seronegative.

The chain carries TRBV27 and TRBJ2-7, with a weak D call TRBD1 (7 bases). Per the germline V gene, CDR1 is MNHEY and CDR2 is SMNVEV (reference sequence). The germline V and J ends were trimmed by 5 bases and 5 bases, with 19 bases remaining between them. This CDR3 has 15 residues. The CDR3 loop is CASSNYRGGRDEQYF. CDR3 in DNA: TGTGCCAGCAGTAACTACAGGGGAGGCAGAGACGAGCAGTACTTC.

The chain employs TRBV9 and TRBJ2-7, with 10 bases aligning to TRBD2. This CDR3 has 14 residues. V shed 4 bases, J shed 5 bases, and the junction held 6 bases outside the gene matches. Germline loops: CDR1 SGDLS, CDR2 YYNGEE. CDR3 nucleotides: TGTGCCAGCAGCACTAGCGGGGTACTAGACGAGCAGTACTTC. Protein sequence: CASSTSGVLDEQYF.